This T cell receptor beta chain was documented in a study of T cell responses to AZD1222 COVID-19 vaccine (dated by TCRdb to the early 2020s). Context from the whole study: Because spike-specific TCR depth and breadth did not differ between the two schedules, AZD1222 recipients who got a second dose at roughly 4 weeks were pooled with those who got a second dose at roughly 12 weeks. TCR sequencing was performed for roughly 250 trial participants, of whom approximately 200 were given two doses of AZD1222 and around 26 were given two doses of MenACWY control vaccine. Trial participants were enrolled by age into 18-55, 56-69 and 70-plus year subgroups, with about 150, 28 and 57 TCR-sequenced participants respectively. Overall study results and their limits: Only a handful of AZD1222 recipients were SARS-CoV-2 seropositive at baseline, limiting conclusions about previously exposed vaccinees. Because no day 14 peak-response samples were available, the repertoires could be characterized only after the peak T cell response. Nearly half of unique spike-specific TCRs reportedly recognized epitopes outside regions mutated in the B.1.351 and B.1.1.7 variants. A significant rise in spike-specific TCR breadth and depth was observed after two AZD1222 doses relative to day 0 and relative to MenACWY recipients. The whole spike protein was spanned by vaccine-associated CD4 TCRs, and dominant responses were seen in regions 160-218 and 743-854. In the small 56-69-year group, the increase in depth fell short of significance, most likely because of low power. Participants were mostly white British and included more females than males, and it was suggested by the authors that clonal diversity may have been underestimated.

The time point label on this specimen signifies: baseline before first vaccination. Vaccinee samples were obtained from the UK trials COV001 and COV002, which included a single-blind randomized controlled phase 2/3 trial of AZD1222 (ChAdOx1 nCoV-19) in healthy adults. For TCRbeta chain sequencing, PBMC samples were collected from trial participants at day 0 and at day 28 after the second dose. The CDR3 regions of human TCRbeta chains were analyzed by immunosequencing. In the authors' own workflow: TCRs in the repertoires were matched against a reference library of SARS-CoV-2-specific TCRs that had been generated with the MIRA antigen-specificity platform. Breadth meant the fraction of unique TCRs that were SARS-CoV-2-associated, whereas depth meant the fraction of total T cells that were SARS-CoV-2-associated. Using the MIRA data, each spike-specific TCR was mapped to the spike region that the TCR reacts to and placed in a CD4 or CD8 class. Log10-transformed breadth and depth values were compared by one-way ANOVA with Sidak's multiple comparisons tests. Here the immuneACCESS table is served through TCRdb, limited to in-frame sequences with V and J called. Missing clones are a known gap in these copies; in checked studies unresolved V genes cover under half, and the rest lacks a known reason. The V and J calls and clone size are taken from that table; D and trimming were inferred from the DNA. This sample lists around 140,000 clones; 90% were detected once. 6.9% of the sample rests with the top ten.

Remarks on this clone: Its recognized antigen is unknown. The record has no base qualities; no much larger clone is one base away.

The CDR1 and CDR2 encoded by the germline V gene (reference sequence) are SEHNR and FQNEAQ. The CDR3 runs 16 residues from the cysteine to the phenylalanine. Only the CDR3 DNA stays, 48 bases, in frame from base 1. Trimming removed 5 bases from V and 4 bases from J, leaving 19 bases between the germline ends. The receptor was isolated from an adult in good health. The input for sequencing was peripheral blood, taken on day 0 of AZD1222 vaccination. The V and J segments used are TRBV7-9 and TRBJ2-3, with the D gene too uncertain to name. CDR3 sequence: CASSPRSRNRADTQYF. The DNA sequence reads TGTGCCAGCAGCCCCCGAAGCAGGAACCGAGCAGATACGCAGTATTTT.